The 22 T cell receptor beta chains presented below share a single source sample, sequenced in a study of T cell responses to AZD1222 COVID-19 vaccine. Produced via immunoSEQ multiplex PCR; TCRdb's table is partial and in-frame only. The table shows roughly 200,000 clones, with roughly 94% occurring only once. Sequences were derived from peripheral blood, sampled 28 days after the second dose of the MenACWY control vaccine. These receptors were taken from an adult who received the MenACWY meningococcal vaccine as a control.

The chain carries TRBV5-5 and TRBJ2-3; no reliable D call. Trimming removed 4 bases at V and 6 bases at J, with 18 bases between. CDR3 length equals 15 residues. CDR1 and CDR2 from the germline V gene are SGHKS and YYEKEE (reference sequence). DNA of the CDR3: TGTGCCAGCAGCGATGGACGTTCGAGCCGGGATACGCAGTATTTT. Encoded protein: CASSDGRSSRDTQYF.

This chain uses TRBV27 with TRBJ2-1, with 12 bases that match TRBD2. CDR1 is MNHEY, CDR2 SMNVEV, per germline (reference sequence). This CDR3 has 17 residues. The J segment lost 3 bases and the V segment lost 4 bases, leaving 7 bases of the junction unmatched. The CDR3 is CASSSGLAGSSYNEQFF. The CDR3 DNA is TGTGCCAGCAGTTCTGGACTAGCGGGGTCTAGCTACAATGAGCAGTTCTTC.

This clone was seen more than once but under ten times. Within the sample, other DNA sequences also encode this same CDR3. The chain uses TRBV7-9 and TRBJ1-6; D not resolved. Trimming took 1 base from V and 7 from J, leaving 5 bases between them. Germline V gene lookup returns CDR1 SEHNR and CDR2 FQNEAQ (reference sequence). CDR3 size: 13 residues. The CDR3 nucleotides read TGTGCCAGCAGCTTAGAGACGAATTCACCCCTCCACTTT. It yields the protein CASSLETNSPLHF.

J is TRBJ2-3 and V is TRBV7-2; D is ambiguous. This CDR3 region has 13 residues. Looked up from germline, CDR1 is SGHTA and CDR2 is FQGNSA. Trimming left V 1 base short and J 6 bases short, with 8 bases between. CDR3 amino acids: CASSLGVADTQYF. CDR3 DNA sequence: TGTGCCAGCAGCTTAGGCGTGGCGGATACGCAGTATTTT.

The chain combines TRBV10-3 with TRBJ2-1, with D possibly being TRBD2 (6 bases). The CDR3 totals 14 residues. V lost 2 bases to trimming and J lost 6 bases, with 11 bases between them. The germline V gene encodes CDR1 ENHRY and CDR2 SYGVKD. The CDR3 sequence: CAISETSEGNEQFF. Here the CDR3 DNA reads TGTGCCATCAGTGAGACCTCGGAGGGCAATGAGCAGTTCTTC.

The chain has TRBV9 and TRBJ2-2, with a tentative D call TRBD1 (6 bases). The germline CDR1 and CDR2 sequences are SGDLS and YYNGEE. This CDR3 region has 15 residues. Deletions cut 0 bases from V and 7 bases from J, with 13 bases between. This CDR3 reads CASSVDGQLYGELFF. As DNA, the CDR3 is TGTGCCAGCAGCGTAGATGGACAGTTGTACGGGGAGCTGTTTTTT.

The V call is TRBV10-3, the J call TRBJ2-6; no definite D call. V lost 11 bases to trimming and J lost 1 base, with 3 bases between them. The CDR3 is made up of 11 amino acids. The germline V gene has CDR1 ENHRY and CDR2 SYGVKD. CDR3 sequence (DNA): TGTGCCGTGTCTGGGGCCAACGTCCTGACTTTC. It specifies CAVSGANVLTF.

This chain connects TRBV7-3 to TRBJ1-1; D may be TRBD1 (5 bases). The V end lost 2 bases, the J end lost 0 bases, and 13 bases lay between the germline ends. The CDR3 has 16 residues. Germline CDR1 reads SGHTA; CDR2 reads FQGTGA. CDR3 sequence: CASSLHATGMNTEAFF. CDR3 DNA sequence: TGTGCCAGCAGCTTACATGCAACAGGCATGAACACTGAAGCTTTCTTT.

The chain uses TRBV11-2 and TRBJ1-1; no firm D call. The CDR3 spans 15 residues. V lost 6 bases, J lost 1 base, and 15 bases lay in between. Looked up from germline, CDR1 is SGHAT and CDR2 is FQNNGV. The CDR3: CASRKAEPSNTEAFF. CDR3 DNA sequence: TGTGCCAGCAGGAAGGCTGAGCCCTCGAACACTGAAGCTTTCTTT.

This chain uses TRBV7-9 with TRBJ1-2, with D unresolved. V was shortened by 5 bases and J by 8 bases, with 6 bases between the two germline ends. CDR3 length: 10 amino acids. CDR1 and CDR2 (germline): SEHNR, FQNEAQ (reference sequence). CDR3 coding DNA: TGTGCCAGCAGCCGCCTCGGCTACACCTTC. Its translation: CASSRLGYTF.

V gene TRBV19 combines with J gene TRBJ2-2; 7 nucleotides match TRBD1. The CDR3 covers 16 residues. Germline loops: CDR1 LNHDA, CDR2 SQIVND (reference sequence). J gave up 0 bases and V 3 bases, and 4 bases lay outside the gene matches. CDR3 sequence (DNA): TGTGCCAGTAGTATCCGACAGGGAGCGAACACCGGGGAGCTGTTTTTT. Amino acids: CASSIRQGANTGELFF.

Points on this clone: One junction end disagrees with the germline gene, perhaps due to a read error. This chain joins TRBV4-3 and TRBJ1-1; D is uncertain. The length of the CDR3 is 14 residues. Germline V gene lookup returns CDR1 LGHNA and CDR2 YSLEER. This chain's CDR3 is CASSQDRRPAFLGF. The CDR3 DNA reads as TGCGCCAGCAGCCAAGATCGACGGCCGGCTTTTTTGGGATTT.

The V and J genes are TRBV11-2 and TRBJ2-2; TRBD2 matches 13 bases. The CDR3 contains 16 residues. V lost 5 bases, J lost 10 bases, and 10 bases stayed unmatched. CDR1 and CDR2 (germline): SGHAT, FQNNGV. DNA for the CDR3: TGTGCCAGCAGCCGTTATACTAGCGGGGGGGGCCCGGAGCTGTTTTTT. Protein: CASSRYTSGGGPELFF.

The gene calls are TRBV27 and TRBJ2-7; 12 nucleotides align to TRBD2. Losses at the gene ends were 5 bases for V and 6 bases for J; bases not matched to a gene: 8. The CDR3 sequence is 15 residues long. Germline CDR1 is MNHEY and CDR2 is SMNVEV (reference sequence). Written as DNA, the CDR3 is TGTGCCAGCAGTCTAGCGGGAGGGCCCTTTTTCGAGCAGTACTTC. Translation: CASSLAGGPFFEQYF.

V gene TRBV27 combines with J gene TRBJ2-3, with D possibly matching TRBD2 (6 bases). The V end was cut by 0 bases, the J end by 5 bases, with 9 bases between. CDR3 length equals 14 residues. CDR1 is MNHEY and CDR2 is SMNVEV in the germline V gene (reference sequence). CDR3 in amino acids: CASSLSYSGDTQYF. CDR3 sequence (DNA): TGTGCCAGCAGTTTATCTTATAGCGGAGATACGCAGTATTTT.

This clone was observed a single time. The chain combines TRBV2 with TRBJ2-1; D is undetermined. The length of the CDR3 is 16 residues. V shed 5 bases and J shed 0 bases, with 14 bases lying between them. The germline V gene encodes CDR1 SNHLY and CDR2 FYNNEI. The CDR3 nucleotides are TGTGCCAGCAGTTTGCAAGCGCAGAGCTCCTACAATGAGCAGTTCTTC. Translating gives CASSLQAQSSYNEQFF.

As DNA, the CDR3 is TGTGCCAGCAGCCAGACTGCAAATAGCAATCAGCCCCAGCATTTT. Translation gives CASSQTANSNQPQHF. V and J are TRBV6-5 and TRBJ1-5; the D is unclear. The CDR3 is made up of 15 amino acids. Trimming shortened V by 6 bases and J by 0 bases, and 12 bases separated the two germline ends. Germline CDR1 and CDR2: MNHEY and SVGAGI.

The chain carries TRBV7-9 and TRBJ2-7; D unclear. Germline CDR1 SEHNR, CDR2 FQNEAQ (reference sequence). The CDR3 has 13 amino acids. V lost 1 base, J lost 1 base, and 5 bases lay in between. CDR3 DNA: TGTGCCAGCAGCTTAGTGTCTTCCTACGAGCAGTACTTC. Translated: CASSLVSSYEQYF.

The gene calls are TRBV28 and TRBJ2-7, with D perhaps matching TRBD1 or TRBD2 (5 bases each). This CDR3 is built from 14 residues. Germline values: CDR1 MDHEN, CDR2 SYDVKM. V shed 7 bases and J shed 0 bases, with 13 bases lying between them. In DNA, the CDR3 is TGTGCCAGCAACGTAAGGGACGGCTCCTACGAGCAGTACTTC. It specifies CASNVRDGSYEQYF.

This rearrangement joins TRBV30 to TRBJ1-2; D may be TRBD1 (5 bases). The CDR3 is made up of 14 amino acids. CDR1 and CDR2 (germline): GTSNPN, SVGIG (reference sequence). The V and J ends lost 3 bases and 4 bases respectively, with 15 bases between them. CDR3 amino acids: CAWSPSAGSYGYTF. CDR3 nucleotide sequence: TGTGCCTGGAGCCCTTCGGCAGGGTCCTATGGCTACACCTTC.

This chain connects TRBV7-9 to TRBJ2-2, with unresolved D. The germline CDR1 and CDR2 sequences are SEHNR and FQNEAQ (reference sequence). V was cut by 3 bases and J by 3 bases, with 8 bases left in between. This CDR3 region has 14 residues. CDR3 sequence: CASSLHQDTGELFF. The CDR3 bases are TGTGCCAGCAGCTTGCACCAGGACACCGGGGAGCTGTTTTTT.

CDR3 sequence reads: CASSFGPSGEEKLFF. The DNA for the CDR3 is TGTGCCAGCAGCTTCGGACCGTCCGGGGAGGAAAAACTGTTTTTT. The chain couples TRBV5-4 to TRBJ1-4; D ambiguous. V was shortened by 2 bases and J by 8 bases, with 16 bases between the two germline ends. This CDR3 region has 15 residues. Germline-derived CDR1 and CDR2 are SGHNT and YYREEE (reference sequence).